The 7 T cell receptor beta chains given below trace back to one sample, sequenced in a study of shared clonotypes between healthy human individuals. Sequencing used immunoSEQ multiplex PCR; TCRdb keeps in-frame clones, though not all of them. The data hold about 120,000 clones, with under 70% observed a single time. The sample taken for sequencing was memory CD8+ T cells sorted from blood. Subset specified: CD45RO+ cells pooled with CCR7-negative TemRA cells. These receptors originate from a young woman in good health.

This chain links TRBV11-2 with TRBJ2-7; D possibly corresponds to TRBD1 (6 bases). This CDR3 has 15 amino acids. Trimming pared 5 bases from V and 0 bases from J, leaving 14 bases between. The V gene's germline CDR1 is SGHAT and CDR2 FQNNGV. The DNA for the CDR3 is TGTGCCAGCAGCCGACGACAGGATAGCTCCTACGAGCAGTACTTC. Translation gives CASSRRQDSSYEQYF.

The V call is TRBV5-5, the J call TRBJ1-1; TRBD1 matches at 7 bases. V trimming: 4 bases; J trimming: 3 bases; junction bases outside the gene matches: 3. The germline V gene encodes CDR1 SGHKS and CDR2 YYEKEE (reference sequence). The CDR3 loop spans 13 amino acids. The CDR3 DNA reads as TGTGCCAGCAGCGTGGGACAGTACACTGAAGCTTTCTTT. It specifies CASSVGQYTEAFF.

The chain links TRBV5-1 to TRBJ2-7; the D gene could be TRBD1 or TRBD2 (6 bases each). The CDR3 totals 16 residues. Germline V gene lookup returns CDR1 SGHRS and CDR2 YFSETQ. The germline V and J ends were trimmed by 4 bases and 2 bases, with 19 bases remaining between them. This chain's CDR3 is CASSPHSGAKTYEQYF. In nucleotides, the CDR3 is TGCGCCAGCAGCCCACATTCGGGGGCTAAGACCTACGAGCAGTACTTC.

The chain couples TRBV7-6 to TRBJ2-1; 8 bases are shared with TRBD2. The CDR3 is 15 amino acids. The V segment lost 0 bases and the J segment 6 bases; nucleotides outside the gene matches: 4. Per germline, CDR1 SGHVS and CDR2 FNYEAQ. CDR3 in amino acids: CASSLASGILNEQFF. Here the CDR3 DNA reads TGTGCCAGCAGCTTAGCTAGCGGGATACTCAATGAGCAGTTCTTC.

This clone was picked up a small number of times. The V call is TRBV11-1, the J call TRBJ2-7; D is unresolved. Germline V gives CDR1 SGHAT, CDR2 FQDESV (reference sequence). V dropped 1 base and J dropped 1 base, with 8 bases sitting between them. This CDR3 has 14 residues. The CDR3 DNA is TGTGCCAGCAGCTTAGTGGCAGAGTCCTACGAGCAGTACTTC. It is translated as CASSLVAESYEQYF.

The V call is TRBV19, the J call TRBJ1-5; a weak D match, TRBD1 (6 bases). The CDR3 is 14 amino acids. V was shortened by 3 bases and J by 6 bases, with 12 bases between the two germline ends. The germline V gene has CDR1 LNHDA and CDR2 SQIVND (reference sequence). The DNA of the CDR3 is TGTGCCAGTAGTATTTCAACAGGGATTCAGCCCCAGCATTTT. The encoded protein is CASSISTGIQPQHF.

The genes are TRBV6-1 and TRBJ2-7, with 7 bases fitting TRBD2. V lost 6 bases to trimming and J lost 3 bases; unmatched junction nucleotides: 11. The germline V gene has CDR1 MNHNS and CDR2 SASEGT. This CDR3 region has 15 residues. As DNA, the CDR3 is TGTGCCAGCAGGAAACAGCGGGATTTATACTACGAGCAGTACTTC. Amino acids: CASRKQRDLYYEQYF.